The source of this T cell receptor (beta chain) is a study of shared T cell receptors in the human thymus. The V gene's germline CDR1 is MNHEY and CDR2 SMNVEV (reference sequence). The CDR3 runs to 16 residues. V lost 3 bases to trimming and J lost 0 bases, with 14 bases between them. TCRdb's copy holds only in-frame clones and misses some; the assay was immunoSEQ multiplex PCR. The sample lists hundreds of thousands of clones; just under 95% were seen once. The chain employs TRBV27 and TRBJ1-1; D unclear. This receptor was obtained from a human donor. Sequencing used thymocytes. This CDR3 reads CASSFGGSGMNTEAFF. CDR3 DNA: TGTGCCAGCAGTTTTGGTGGCTCGGGGATGAACACTGAAGCTTTCTTT.